Sequencing of this T cell receptor beta chain was carried out in a study of regulatory T cells in long-lasting Graves disease. With iRepertoire HTBI primers and Arm-PCR of CDR3 regions, TCR beta libraries were built. TCRdb used MiXCR to reprocess the multiplex PCR reads, holding one entry per CDR3 protein. The data show 400,000 to 500,000 distinct CDR3 sequences, about a sixth seen once. Study results and caveats: Small sample size may have lowered accuracy. The study found TRBV28, TRBJ1-2 and TRBJ2-5 favored in persistent disease.

Trimming took 4 bases from V and 2 from J, leaving 13 bases between them. Germline V CDR1 and CDR2: LGHNA, YNFKEQ. This CDR3 spans 15 amino acids. Concerning this clonotype: What it binds is unknown.

The time point was: newly diagnosed GD, antithyroid drugs for less than 3 months. The TCR library was made from RNA extracted from PBMCs. These same data were also listed under a study on T cells in Graves' hyperthyroidism and ophthalmopathy. That study adds: The TCR CDR3 was amplified in a first-round RT-PCR using the HTBI primer set.

The TCR was taken from a woman in her twenties or thirties with Graves disease. The rearrangement uses TRBV4-2 and TRBJ2-3, with a weak D call TRBD1 (5 bases). The sequencing used peripheral blood mononuclear cells (PBMCs), collected at new diagnosis, from a patient treated with antithyroid drugs. CDR3 coding DNA: TGTGCCAGCAGCCCAGACAGCCGGGCCACAGATACGCAGTATTTT. Its translation: CASSPDSRATDTQYF.